The present TCR beta chain was sequenced within a study of blood T cell repertoires in COVID-19. This clone was counted once. The germline V gene encodes CDR1 SGHNT and CDR2 YYREEE (reference sequence). The CDR3 contains 14 residues. V shed 5 bases and J 5 bases; nucleotides not matched to a gene: 10. Measured with immunoSEQ multiplex PCR; TCRdb has only the in-frame clones, and not every one. The table lists approximately 300,000 clones, more than 75% of them singletons. The chain couples TRBV5-4 to TRBJ2-7; 7 nucleotides agree with TRBD2. Specimen: peripheral blood. This receptor was identified in a man in his fifties with active or convalescent COVID-19. The CDR3 bases are TGTGCCAGCAGTCCGGTACTAGCGCGCCACGAGCAGTACTTC. Protein product: CASSPVLARHEQYF.